This T cell receptor (beta chain) stems from a study of blood T cell repertoires in COVID-19. Study context: COVID-19 samples, acute and convalescent, were from the United States, Italy and Spain. From T cells, B-cell-depleted T cells, or PBMCs came the material, which was cDNA or gDNA.

Authors' analysis steps: Estimated nucleated cell counts came from reference gene primer amplification. TCRdb's copy holds only in-frame clones and misses some; the assay was immunoSEQ multiplex PCR. V, J and clone size are those of that table, while D and trimming were read from the DNA. Among 150,000 or so clones listed, roughly 88% were seen once. The CDR3 consists of 16 residues. The germline V gene encodes CDR1 MNHEY and CDR2 SVGAGI. J lost 3 bases, V lost 2 bases, and 6 bases had no gene match. This receptor was obtained from a woman in her 50s in a cohort sampled during active or convalescent COVID-19. The chain links TRBV6-5 to TRBJ2-1; 8 nucleotides align to TRBD2. The sequencing sample was made of peripheral blood. CDR3 sequence: CASSYRSGLGYNEQFF. The CDR3, as DNA: TGTGCCAGCAGTTACCGATCGGGACTAGGCTACAATGAGCAGTTCTTC.